The following is a TCR beta chain sequence with its context. Its antigen remains undetermined. Base quality data are lacking; no much larger clone is found one base away. The entry originates in a study of a mutant IDH1 vaccine in newly diagnosed glioma (TCRdb year 2021). General notes on the study: Patients received eight vaccinations in weeks 1, 3, 5, 7, 11, 15, 19 and 23, corresponding to visits V03 through V10. In the chemotherapy-containing groups, vaccination started alongside temozolomide cycles, whereas in patients who had radiotherapy alone it started 4-6 weeks after radiotherapy. Of the approximately 34 treated patients, around 62% were male and 37.5% were female, and a mean age of about 37 years was recorded. Prior to enrollment, patients had been given standard therapy consisting of radiotherapy alone, temozolomide alone, or radiochemotherapy with temozolomide, with the combination given to most patients. Peripheral blood was collected at six visits: V03 (baseline), V05, V07, V10, V12 and V13. For exploratory analyses, about 25 treated patients had longitudinal TCRB deep sequencing done wherever samples were available. What the study reported, not specific to this receptor: It was noted by the authors that analyses of patient blood samples could not be reproduced owing to sample limitations. Availability determined which PBMC samples were chosen for TCRB deep sequencing. Changes in the top peripheral T cell clonotypes picked up by TCRB sequencing did not appear to be linked to pseudoprogression. Vaccine-induced immune responses across multiple MHC alleles were detected in over 85% of patients.

At the junction V is shortened by 1 base and J by 2 bases, with 15 bases in between. The germline V gene supplies CDR1 MGHDK and CDR2 SYGVNS. The CDR3, from cysteine to phenylalanine, totals 17 residues. CDR3 DNA is the only sequence kept; it has 51 bases, read in frame from the first base. The meaning of the sample's time point label: week 23, last vaccination. Each vaccine dose, consisting of 300 ug of a 20-mer mutant IDH1 peptide in Montanide, was administered subcutaneously with topical imiquimod. The donors had newly diagnosed IDH1-mutant astrocytomas of WHO grade 3 or 4 that showed loss of nuclear ATRX. The samples were drawn from NOA16, a multicentre, single-arm, open-label phase I trial in Germany that tested a mutant IDH1 peptide vaccine in humans for the first time. Genomic DNA for TCRB sequencing was extracted from EDTA blood using the DNeasy Blood and Tissue Kit. The library relied on the immunoSEQ multiplex PCR assay. Rearranged TCR beta chain sequences were amplified with the hsTCRB Kit following the manufacturer's protocol. TCRB libraries were sequenced on an Illumina MiSeq. Per the authors' processing: Demultiplexing, trimming and gene mapping were performed with the kit vendor's proprietary platform. The clones in this table, taken by TCRdb from immuneACCESS, are in-frame only. Not every clone is retained; where verified, under half of the shortfall comes from an unresolved V gene, and the cause of the rest is unknown. The V and J calls and clone size were taken over from that table, and D and trimming were inferred from the DNA. The sample contains 60,000 to 85,000 clones, approximately 89% of them found a single time. The ten largest clones take up over 0.6% of the sample.

The TCR comes from a woman in her forties or fifties with glioma. The rearrangement combines TRBV25-1 with TRBJ2-1, and the D gene may be TRBD1, 6 bases matching. The sample was PBMCs, taken from a glioma patient whose treatment included an IDH1 peptide vaccine. The DNA reads TGTGCCAGCAGTGAATCGCAGGGGAAAAGTCCCTACAATGAGCAGTTCTTC. It codes for CASSESQGKSPYNEQFF.